These T cell receptor beta chains were read from a single sample in a study of CD8+ T cells in alopecia areata. Method: immunoSEQ multiplex PCR; TCRdb's copy keeps in-frame clones and lacks some. This table holds 100,000 to 150,000 clones, 58% found once. Sequenced material: CD4+ T cells sorted from blood, taken at week 0. The receptors derive from a human donor with alopecia areata. Both conserved end residues are part of each CDR3. The order of the fields is J gene, clone size, D gene, V gene, CDR3 protein, CDR3 DNA. A D gene is named only where the DNA matches it firmly. Size tells how often a clone was seen (once, few, many) or the class of an expanded clone, and some rows leave it out.

J gene: TRBJ2-5
clone size: -
D gene: TRBD1
V gene: TRBV10-2
CDR3 protein: CASSRTGEETQYF
CDR3 DNA: TGCGCCAGCAGCCGGACAGGGGAAGAGACCCAGTACTTC

J gene: TRBJ2-7
clone size: few
D gene: -
V gene: TRBV28
CDR3 protein: CASGVAVRVGEQYF
CDR3 DNA: TGTGCCAGCGGGGTGGCTGTAAGGGTAGGAGAGCAGTACTTC

J gene: TRBJ2-5
clone size: -
D gene: -
V gene: TRBV27
CDR3 protein: CASRVGTYQETQYF
CDR3 DNA: TGTGCCAGCAGGGTCGGGACATACCAAGAGACCCAGTACTTC

J gene: TRBJ2-4
clone size: -
D gene: TRBD1
V gene: TRBV4-3
CDR3 protein: CASSVQWDREDIQYF
CDR3 DNA: TGCGCCAGCAGCGTCCAGTGGGACAGGGAGGACATTCAGTACTTC

J gene: TRBJ1-5
clone size: few
D gene: -
V gene: TRBV2
CDR3 protein: CAILGERNQPQHF
CDR3 DNA: TGTGCCATCTTGGGGGAGCGCAATCAGCCCCAGCATTTT

J gene: TRBJ2-5
clone size: once
D gene: TRBD1
V gene: TRBV4-1
CDR3 protein: CASRRDRVGQETQYF
CDR3 DNA: TGCGCCAGCAGACGGGACAGGGTAGGCCAAGAGACCCAGTACTTC

J gene: TRBJ2-3
clone size: -
D gene: TRBD2
V gene: TRBV30
CDR3 protein: CAWSVGVAGGSADTQYF
CDR3 DNA: TGTGCCTGGAGTGTAGGAGTAGCGGGAGGGTCCGCAGATACGCAGTATTTT

J gene: TRBJ1-2
clone size: -
D gene: TRBD1
V gene: TRBV29-1
CDR3 protein: CSVATGGWDGYTF
CDR3 DNA: TGCAGCGTGGCTACAGGGGGGTGGGATGGCTACACCTTC

J gene: TRBJ1-6
clone size: -
D gene: -
V gene: TRBV6-5
CDR3 protein: CASSYFIGGYNSPLHF
CDR3 DNA: TGTGCCAGCAGTTACTTCATCGGGGGGTATAATTCACCCCTCCACTTT

J gene: TRBJ1-6
clone size: few
D gene: -
V gene: TRBV7-2
CDR3 protein: CASSVNPLGYSPLHF
CDR3 DNA: TGTGCCAGCAGCGTTAACCCCCTGGGCTATTCACCCCTCCACTTT

J gene: TRBJ2-1
clone size: -
D gene: -
V gene: TRBV11-2
CDR3 protein: CASSLGLVNEQFF
CDR3 DNA: TGTGCCAGCAGCTTAGGACTGGTTAATGAGCAGTTCTTC

J gene: TRBJ1-5
clone size: -
D gene: -
V gene: TRBV5-1
CDR3 protein: CASSLEGKRQPQHF
CDR3 DNA: TGCGCCAGCAGCCTAGAGGGGAAAAGACAGCCCCAGCATTTT

J gene: TRBJ2-7
clone size: few
D gene: TRBD2
V gene: TRBV4-3
CDR3 protein: CASSQASGQTYEQYF
CDR3 DNA: TGCGCCAGCAGCCAAGCTAGCGGACAAACCTACGAGCAGTACTTC

J gene: TRBJ2-3
clone size: -
D gene: -
V gene: TRBV5-1
CDR3 protein: CASSLAVVPPDTQYF
CDR3 DNA: TGCGCCAGCAGCTTGGCGGTCGTTCCCCCAGATACGCAGTATTTT

J gene: TRBJ2-5
clone size: few
D gene: -
V gene: TRBV10-3
CDR3 protein: CAISEQSRETQYF
CDR3 DNA: TGTGCCATCAGTGAACAGTCTAGGGAGACCCAGTACTTC

J gene: TRBJ2-7
clone size: -
D gene: TRBD2
V gene: TRBV7-2
CDR3 protein: CASSLSLSGGVYEQYF
CDR3 DNA: TGTGCCAGCAGCTTATCTCTAAGCGGGGGGGTATACGAGCAGTACTTC

J gene: TRBJ2-3
clone size: -
D gene: -
V gene: TRBV19
CDR3 protein: CASSIDGIRDTQYF
CDR3 DNA: TGTGCCAGTAGTATAGATGGTATTCGGGATACGCAGTATTTT

J gene: TRBJ1-6
clone size: -
D gene: TRBD1
V gene: TRBV5-6
CDR3 protein: CASSFRGNSPLHF
CDR3 DNA: TGTGCCAGCAGCTTCAGGGGGAATTCACCCCTCCACTTT

J gene: TRBJ1-4
clone size: -
D gene: TRBD1
V gene: TRBV15
CDR3 protein: CATSRRDRANEKLFF
CDR3 DNA: TGTGCCACCAGCAGGCGGGACAGGGCAAATGAAAAACTGTTTTTT

J gene: TRBJ2-1
clone size: -
D gene: TRBD2
V gene: TRBV5-1
CDR3 protein: CASSGTSGTNEQFF
CDR3 DNA: TGCGCCAGCAGCGGGACTAGCGGCACTAATGAGCAGTTCTTC

J gene: TRBJ1-4
clone size: few
D gene: -
V gene: TRBV4-3
CDR3 protein: CASSQERHQNEKLFF
CDR3 DNA: TGCGCCAGCAGCCAAGAGCGCCACCAGAATGAAAAACTGTTTTTT

J gene: TRBJ1-2
clone size: -
D gene: -
V gene: TRBV7-8
CDR3 protein: CASSVQGPYGYTF
CDR3 DNA: TGTGCCAGCAGCGTGCAGGGACCCTATGGCTACACCTTC

J gene: TRBJ1-3
clone size: -
D gene: TRBD1
V gene: TRBV9
CDR3 protein: CASSVLPRGQANSGNTIYF
CDR3 DNA: TGTGCCAGCAGCGTATTACCTCGGGGACAGGCAAACTCTGGAAACACCATATATTTT

J gene: TRBJ2-3
clone size: -
D gene: -
V gene: TRBV7-8
CDR3 protein: CASRPPYSPTSTDTQYF
CDR3 DNA: TGTGCCAGCAGGCCGCCTTACTCTCCGACTAGCACAGATACGCAGTATTTT

J gene: TRBJ2-7
clone size: few
D gene: -
V gene: TRBV4-3
CDR3 protein: CASSQDRANSYEQYF
CDR3 DNA: TGCGCCAGCAGCCAAGATAGGGCAAATTCCTACGAGCAGTACTTC

J gene: TRBJ2-1
clone size: -
D gene: -
V gene: TRBV5-1
CDR3 protein: CASSSGLSLAPLDNNEQFF
CDR3 DNA: TGCGCCAGCAGCTCAGGACTAAGTTTGGCGCCCCTCGACAACAATGAGCAGTTCTTC

J gene: TRBJ2-3
clone size: once
D gene: -
V gene: TRBV5-4
CDR3 protein: CASSLLYGGRDTQYF
CDR3 DNA: TGTGCCAGCAGCTTACTCTACGGGGGACGCGATACGCAGTATTTT

J gene: TRBJ2-7
clone size: -
D gene: -
V gene: TRBV7-2
CDR3 protein: CASSYSRGLDYEQYF
CDR3 DNA: TGTGCCAGCAGCTACAGTCGGGGTTTGGACTACGAGCAGTACTTC

J gene: TRBJ2-5
clone size: -
D gene: TRBD2
V gene: TRBV11-2
CDR3 protein: CASSPSGGALETQYF
CDR3 DNA: TGTGCCAGCAGCCCCAGCGGGGGGGCACTGGAGACCCAGTACTTC

J gene: TRBJ1-2
clone size: -
D gene: -
V gene: TRBV25-1
CDR3 protein: CASSESNRVDYGYTF
CDR3 DNA: TGTGCCAGCAGTGAATCGAACAGGGTCGACTATGGCTACACCTTC

J gene: TRBJ2-7
clone size: -
D gene: -
V gene: TRBV6-5
CDR3 protein: CASTRSESSYEQYF
CDR3 DNA: TGTGCCAGCACCAGATCCGAAAGCTCCTACGAGCAGTACTTC

J gene: TRBJ2-5
clone size: -
D gene: TRBD1
V gene: TRBV5-4
CDR3 protein: CASSLTTGFGETQYF
CDR3 DNA: TGTGCCAGCAGCTTGACGACAGGGTTTGGGGAGACCCAGTACTTC